These 16 T cell receptor beta chains were sequenced from one sample in a study of T cell responses to AZD1222 COVID-19 vaccine. The method was immunoSEQ multiplex PCR; TCRdb's version includes in-frame clones alone and lacks a portion of them. This repertoire shows around 200,000 clones, around 88% found once; its top ten account for more than 0.4%. Sequenced here: peripheral blood, sampled on day 0 of AZD1222 vaccination. These receptors were obtained from an adult in good health.

On this clone: This likely came from a read error, as a far larger clone is one base away. The chain carries TRBV28 and TRBJ2-7; no reliable D call. The CDR3 is 11 amino acids. Per the germline V gene, CDR1 is MDHEN and CDR2 is SYDVKM. V was shortened by 4 bases and J by 0 bases, with 1 base between the two germline ends. The CDR3 region is CASSYSYEQYF. The CDR3 DNA is TGTGCCAGCAGTTACTCCTACGAGCAGTACTTC. The complete variable domain, with remaining parts taken from reference TRBV28 and TRBJ2-7, reads DVKVTQSSRYLVKRTGEKVFLECVQDMDHENMFWYRQDPGLGLRLIYFSYDVKMKEKGDIPEGYSVSREKKERFSLILESASTNQTSMYLCASSYSYEQYFGPGTRLTVT.

This chain links TRBV2 with TRBJ2-6; D ambiguous. V was cut by 3 bases and J by 1 base, with 16 bases left in between. The CDR3 loop spans 18 amino acids. From germline, CDR1 is SNHLY and CDR2 FYNNEI. CDR3 in amino acids: CASSDQGVRPSGANVLTF. CDR3 nucleotide sequence: TGTGCCAGCAGTGATCAAGGAGTCAGGCCGTCTGGGGCCAACGTCCTGACTTTC.

The chain employs TRBV9 and TRBJ2-7; 7 bases match TRBD2. The germline CDR1 and CDR2 sequences are SGDLS and YYNGEE. Losses at the gene ends were 3 bases for V and 4 bases for J; bases not matched to a gene: 10. The CDR3 loop spans 15 amino acids. The DNA of the CDR3 is TGTGCCAGCAGCGCTTACCGGGACTACCGTTACGAGCAGTACTTC. It specifies CASSAYRDYRYEQYF.

The rearrangement uses TRBV7-6 and TRBJ1-1, with D perhaps TRBD1 (6 bases). Germline V CDR1 and CDR2: SGHVS, FNYEAQ. Trimming took 6 bases from V and 4 from J, leaving 12 bases between them. CDR3 length: 13 residues. The chain's CDR3 is CASRKTRGTEAFF. The CDR3 DNA reads TGTGCCAGCAGAAAAACCAGGGGCACTGAAGCTTTCTTT.

V and J are TRBV10-3 and TRBJ2-7, with D perhaps matching TRBD1 or TRBD2 (7 bases each). Germline loops: CDR1 ENHRY, CDR2 SYGVKD. This CDR3 is 15 amino acids long. V lost 0 bases to trimming and J lost 9 bases, with 18 bases between them. The CDR3 sequence is CAISESTGRVLVQYF. As DNA, the CDR3 is TGTGCCATCAGTGAGTCGACAGGGAGGGTGTTGGTGCAGTACTTC.

With regard to this clone: The germline gene is not matched at one end of the junction; a read error may be the cause. The chain employs TRBV6-2 or TRBV6-3 and TRBJ1-2; unclear D gene. Germline V gene data show CDR1 as MNHEY and CDR2 as SVGEGT. CDR3 size: 14 residues. CDR3 in amino acids: CASSHSDGRWGYTF. Written as DNA, the CDR3 is TGTGCCAGCAGTCACTCGGACGGCCGCTGGGGCTACACCTTC.

The chain links TRBV29-1 to TRBJ1-1; D might be TRBD1 (5 bases). Per germline, CDR1 SQVTM and CDR2 ANQGSEA. This CDR3 region has 15 residues. V was pared by 4 bases and J by 1 base, with 16 bases between. The CDR3 loop is CSVVISSGGNTEAFF. CDR3 sequence (DNA): TGCAGCGTTGTTATTAGTTCGGGGGGGAACACTGAAGCTTTCTTT. The full variable domain, completed using reference TRBV29-1 and TRBJ1-1, is SAVISQKPSRDICQRGTSLTIQCQVDSQVTMMFWYRQQPGQSLTLIATANQGSEATYESGFVIDKFPISRPNLTFSTLTVSNMSPEDSSIYLCSVVISSGGNTEAFFGQGTRLTVV.

This rearrangement joins TRBV19 to TRBJ1-2; the D is unclear. V lost 0 bases and J 4 bases, leaving 18 bases between the germline ends. CDR1 is LNHDA and CDR2 is SQIVND in the germline V gene (reference sequence). The CDR3 has 17 amino acids. CDR3 nucleotides: TGTGCCAGTAGTATAGATCTCTACAGTGTTCGTTCCTATGGCTACACCTTC. This sequence encodes CASSIDLYSVRSYGYTF.

V usage is TRBV6-5 and J usage is TRBJ1-5; a weak D match, TRBD1 (5 bases). The CDR3 is made up of 14 amino acids. V dropped 9 bases and J dropped 0 bases, with 12 bases sitting between them. Germline V gene data show CDR1 as MNHEY and CDR2 as SVGAGI. CDR3 sequence: CASGDGYSNQPQHF. CDR3 DNA sequence: TGTGCCAGTGGGGACGGATATAGCAATCAGCCCCAGCATTTT.

This clone was recorded at least ten times. V usage is TRBV6-2 or TRBV6-3 and J usage is TRBJ2-5; D call uncertain. Germline V CDR1 and CDR2: MNHEY, SVGEGT. This CDR3 has 13 amino acids. V was pared by 2 bases and J by 2 bases, with 6 bases between. CDR3 residues: CASSYETQETQYF. In nucleotides, the CDR3 is TGTGCCAGCAGTTACGAGACACAAGAGACCCAGTACTTC.

The chain joins TRBV28 to TRBJ2-7, with D tentatively TRBD2 (5 bases). There are 16 residues in the CDR3. Germline-derived CDR1 and CDR2 are MDHEN and SYDVKM. Trimming cost V 6 bases and J 4 bases, with 22 bases left between them. The CDR3 DNA follows: TGTGCCAGCAGCCTAAGTTTAATGGGAGATTATTACGAGCAGTACTTC. It yields the protein CASSLSLMGDYYEQYF.

DNA for the CDR3: TGCAGCGTCCGACTGGGACAGGGAAAATTGCAGCCCCAGCATTTT. Encoded protein: CSVRLGQGKLQPQHF. This chain uses TRBV29-1 with TRBJ1-5; 9 bases align to TRBD1. V lost 6 bases, J lost 7 bases, and 13 bases stayed unmatched. Germline values: CDR1 SQVTM, CDR2 ANQGSEA. The CDR3 length is 15 residues.

The V gene is TRBV10-2, the J gene TRBJ1-2, with TRBD1 matching 10 bases. The CDR3 runs 13 residues. Unmatched junction bases numbered 1, after V lost 6 bases and J lost 3 bases. Germline V gives CDR1 WSHSY, CDR2 SAAADI. Here the CDR3 reads CASRGTGDYGYTF. In DNA, the CDR3 is TGCGCCAGCAGGGGGACAGGGGACTATGGCTACACCTTC.

This clone was seen only once. The chain carries TRBV21-1 and TRBJ2-1; the table's D call, TRBD2, has no DNA check behind it. TRBV21-1 is a documented pseudogene. The CDR3 length is 13 residues. CDR3 region: CASSKVGDNEQFF. The DNA for the CDR3 is TGTGCCAGCAGCAAAGTCGGGGACAATGAGCAGTTCTTC.

The chain has TRBV30 and TRBJ2-5; 11 bases line up with TRBD1. Germline values: CDR1 GTSNPN, CDR2 SVGIG (reference sequence). The ends lost 6 bases at V and 5 bases at J; junction bases unmatched: 5. CDR3 length: 13 residues. The CDR3 loop reads CACGQGAYETQYF. DNA for the CDR3: TGTGCCTGTGGACAGGGGGCCTATGAGACCCAGTACTTC.

Only a few counts were recorded for this clone. The gene calls are TRBV30 and TRBJ1-5, with D possibly being TRBD1 (5 bases). Trimming left V 3 bases short and J 5 bases short, with 11 bases between. CDR3 length: 13 residues. Germline CDR1 reads GTSNPN; CDR2 reads SVGIG (reference sequence). The CDR3 bases are TGTGCCTGGAGCAGAGGGGAGGATCAGCCCCAGCATTTT. The encoded protein is CAWSRGEDQPQHF.